One sample yielded the 3 T cell receptor beta chains listed below, sequenced in a study of metastatic and nonmetastatic thyroid tumors (dated by TCRdb to 2020 to 2022). Libraries were constructed by PCR. Sequencing instrument: Illumina HiSeq 4000. In TCRdb, the public reads were trimmed at Q25 with fastp and aligned with MiXCR, with productive beta chains retained. Across this sample there are over 50,000 clones, with 25% to 35% seen only once. More than 15% of the sample is in the top ten clones. No treatment had been received by any patient before thyroid surgery. Sequenced material: blood. The receptors originated from a female donor with papillary thyroid cancer or a benign thyroid nodule (not recorded which). Some clones in this sample may be carry-over from other donors' samples.

The chain recombines TRBV30 with TRBJ1-2, with TRBD1 matching 7 bases. Germline V gives CDR1 GTSNPN, CDR2 SVGIG (reference sequence). The CDR3 has 14 residues. Trimming took 2 bases from V and 5 from J; bases not matched to a gene: 8. CDR3 sequence reads: CAWSPGTAVYGYTF. In nucleotides, the CDR3 is TGTGCCTGGAGTCCCGGGACAGCGGTTTATGGCTACACCTTC.

Within the sample, this clone is medium-sized. The J gene is TRBJ1-2, the V gene TRBV28; perhaps TRBD1 as D (6 bases). Per germline, CDR1 MDHEN and CDR2 SYDVKM. The length of the CDR3 is 13 residues. The V and J ends lost 6 bases and 5 bases respectively, with 13 bases between them. The chain's CDR3 is CASRPGQLYGYTF. CDR3 bases: TGTGCCAGCAGGCCCGGACAGTTATATGGCTACACCTTC.

About this clone: Other DNA sequences in the same sample also yield this CDR3. The chain carries TRBV7-3 and TRBJ2-7; 7 nucleotides match TRBD1. Germline V CDR1 and CDR2: SGHTA, FQGTGA. The CDR3 loop spans 15 amino acids. J was trimmed by 4 bases and V by 3 bases; bases with no gene match: 9. The CDR3 loop reads CASSLTGLGSYEQYF. The CDR3 DNA is TGTGCCAGCAGCTTGACAGGGTTGGGAAGTTACGAGCAGTACTTC.